These T cell receptor beta chains were read from a single sample in a study of cytotoxic CD8 clonotypes in ibrutinib-treated CLL. Clones were sequenced by immunoSEQ multiplex PCR, and TCRdb holds only the in-frame ones, with some missing. The data hold 150,000 to 200,000 clones, with approximately 91% observed a single time. The specimen comprised PBMCs, sampled at disease progression, from a patient treated with ibrutinib. The receptors shown here come from a human donor with chronic lymphocytic leukemia. CDR3s include the opening cysteine and the closing phenylalanine or tryptophan. A D gene is named only where the DNA matches it firmly. Size is stated for part of the rows, as once, few or many counts, or as a class when the clone is expanded.

V	length	D	size	J	CDR3	DNA
TRBV4-2	16	-	few	TRBJ1-5	CASSPMLRGLNQPQHF	TGTGCCAGCAGCCCTATGCTTCGGGGATTGAATCAGCCCCAGCATTTT
TRBV6-1	13	-	-	TRBJ2-7	CASSDTGTYEQYF	TGTGCCAGCAGTGATACAGGGACCTACGAGCAGTACTTC
TRBV5-1	15	TRBD1	-	TRBJ2-3	CASSRDRTNTDTQYF	TGCGCCAGCAGTCGGGACAGGACTAACACAGATACGCAGTATTTT
TRBV5-1	14	-	few	TRBJ2-7	CASSLQGSHYEQYF	TGCGCCAGCAGCTTGCAGGGGAGCCACTACGAGCAGTACTTC
TRBV27	13	-	-	TRBJ1-1	CASSYFRNTEAFF	TGTGCCAGCAGTTACTTTAGAAACACTGAAGCTTTCTTT
TRBV4-1	17	TRBD2	-	TRBJ2-3	CASSPVLAGFPTDTQYF	TGCGCCAGCAGCCCGGTCCTAGCGGGATTTCCTACAGATACGCAGTATTTT
TRBV7-4	9	-	-	TRBJ1-3	CARRNTIYF	TGTGCCAGGAGAAACACCATATATTTT
TRBV12-2	17	-	-	TRBJ1-1	CASRLADRTGLDTEAFF	TGTGCAAGTCGCTTAGCGGACCGGACAGGGCTGGACACTGAAGCTTTCTTT
TRBV11-2	19	TRBD2	-	TRBJ2-1	CASSLDGLAGGPTYNEQFF	TGTGCCAGCAGCTTAGATGGCCTAGCGGGAGGGCCGACCTACAATGAGCAGTTCTTC
TRBV25-1	17	-	-	TRBJ2-1	CASSDGWAEVGTNEQFF	TGTGCCAGCAGTGATGGGTGGGCGGAAGTGGGTACGAATGAGCAGTTCTTC
TRBV29-1	18	TRBD1	-	TRBJ2-3	CSVEDLHGTGGTTDTQYF	TGCAGCGTTGAAGATCTTCATGGGACAGGGGGGACCACGGATACGCAGTATTTT
TRBV7-8	17	TRBD2	-	TRBJ2-7	CASSLLVALAGTYEQYF	TGTGCCAGCAGCTTATTGGTCGCGCTAGCGGGAACCTACGAGCAGTACTTC
TRBV11-2	15	-	-	TRBJ2-7	CASSLDGGSAYEQYF	TGTGCCAGCAGCTTAGATGGCGGATCCGCCTACGAGCAGTACTTC
TRBV5-1	14	-	-	TRBJ1-1	CASSFLGENTEAFF	TGCGCCAGCAGCTTTCTGGGGGAGAACACTGAAGCTTTCTTT
TRBV28	17	TRBD2	once	TRBJ2-3	CASSTWTSGRATDTQYF	TGTGCCAGCAGTACCTGGACTAGCGGGAGGGCCACAGATACGCAGTATTTT
TRBV28	21	TRBD1	-	TRBJ2-7	CASSLFFESDRGPTRIYEQYF	TGTGCCAGCAGTTTATTTTTCGAATCAGACAGGGGGCCCACTAGAATCTACGAGCAGTACTTC
TRBV7-2	18	TRBD2	-	TRBJ2-2	CASSLLAGGRAGTGELFF	TGTGCCAGCAGCTTACTAGCGGGAGGGCGTGCGGGCACCGGGGAGCTGTTTTTT
TRBV5-1	13	-	-	TRBJ1-2	CASSAGANYGYTF	TGCGCCAGCAGCGCAGGGGCCAACTATGGCTACACCTTC
TRBV6-1	13	-	-	TRBJ2-7	CASSEKDGYEQYF	TGTGCCAGCAGTGAAAAGGACGGGTACGAGCAGTACTTC
TRBV19	14	-	-	TRBJ1-1	CASSIQGWNTEAFF	TGTGCCAGTAGTATTCAGGGTTGGAACACTGAAGCTTTCTTT
TRBV29-1	14	-	-	TRBJ2-4	CSVEVQYGKNIQYF	TGCAGCGTTGAAGTTCAGTATGGCAAAAACATTCAGTACTTC
TRBV6-5	13	TRBD2	-	TRBJ2-1	CASSGKPYNEQFF	TGTGCATCTAGCGGGAAACCCTACAATGAGCAGTTCTTC
TRBV5-6	13	-	-	TRBJ1-2	CASSLPGLTGYTF	TGTGCCAGCAGCTTGCCGGGACTTACAGGCTACACCTTC
TRBV15	13	-	-	TRBJ2-2	CATSRGNTGELFF	TGTGCCACCAGCCGCGGGAACACCGGGGAGCTGTTTTTT
TRBV19	14	-	once	TRBJ2-7	CASSPGLLSYEQYF	TGTGCCAGTAGTCCGGGACTCCTCTCCTACGAGCAGTACTTC
TRBV4-2	16	-	-	TRBJ1-2	CASSQDGAGLIFGYTF	TGTGCCAGCAGCCAAGATGGGGCAGGGCTCATTTTCGGCTACACCTTC
TRBV7-9	15	-	-	TRBJ2-7	CASSQLQEWMGEQYF	TGTGCCAGCAGCCAACTACAGGAATGGATGGGGGAGCAGTACTTC
TRBV21-1	15	-	-	TRBJ2-1	CASSFPGGVYNEQFF	TGTGCCAGCAGCTTCCCCGGGGGGGTCTACAATGAGCAGTTCTTC
TRBV6-5	14	-	-	TRBJ1-3	CASSTGYSGNTIYF	TGTGCCAGCAGTACAGGGTACTCTGGAAACACCATATATTTT
TRBV28	15	-	-	TRBJ1-5	CASSLPQAGNQPQHF	TGTGCCAGCAGTTTACCACAGGCAGGCAATCAGCCCCAGCATTTT
TRBV10-1	13	TRBD1	-	TRBJ2-1	CASSPTGGQEQFF	TGCGCCAGCAGCCCGACAGGGGGCCAGGAGCAGTTCTTC
TRBV6-5	14	-	-	TRBJ1-2	CASGGRGTNYGYTF	TGTGCCAGCGGCGGGAGGGGGACAAACTATGGCTACACCTTC
TRBV2	14	-	few	TRBJ1-5	CASSAGTRNQPQHF	TGTGCCAGCAGCGCGGGGACTCGAAATCAGCCCCAGCATTTT
TRBV7-9	15	-	-	TRBJ1-2	CASSLRGPEGHGYTF	TGTGCCAGCAGCTTACGGGGGCCGGAGGGGCATGGCTACACCTTC
TRBV11-2	15	TRBD2	few	TRBJ2-7	CASSPTLAGDYEQYF	TGTGCCAGCAGCCCAACCCTAGCGGGAGACTACGAGCAGTACTTC
TRBV27	16	-	-	TRBJ2-5	CASSWLGEGGKETQYF	TGTGCCAGCAGTTGGCTGGGGGAAGGGGGGAAAGAGACCCAGTACTTC
TRBV13	17	TRBD2	once	TRBJ2-1	CASSLAGWREGYNEQFF	TGTGCCAGCAGCTTAGCGGGGTGGCGGGAGGGCTACAATGAGCAGTTCTTC
TRBV5-8	13	-	-	TRBJ1-2	CASSLERGYGYTF	TGTGCCAGCAGCTTGGAAAGGGGCTATGGCTACACCTTC
TRBV7-9	15	TRBD2	-	TRBJ2-7	CASSAPGTSGRQQYF	TGTGCCAGCAGCGCACCCGGGACTAGCGGGAGACAGCAGTACTTC
TRBV28	14	TRBD1	-	TRBJ1-2	CASSKTGVWYGYTF	TGTGCCAGCAGTAAAACAGGGGTTTGGTATGGCTACACCTTC
TRBV14	13	-	-	TRBJ1-1	CASSQSSRTEAFF	TGTGCCAGCAGCCAAAGTAGTCGCACTGAAGCTTTCTTT
TRBV30	14	-	-	TRBJ1-2	CAWSVRMGLEGYTF	TGTGCCTGGAGTGTTAGAATGGGATTAGAGGGCTACACCTTC
TRBV7-3	14	-	few	TRBJ2-2	CASSFGRDTGELFF	TGTGCCAGCAGCTTTGGTAGGGACACCGGGGAGCTGTTTTTT
TRBV5-4	15	-	-	TRBJ2-1	CASSPPGYTYNEQFF	TGTGCCAGCAGCCCACCAGGGTATACCTACAATGAGCAGTTCTTC
TRBV5-4	11	-	-	TRBJ2-3	CASSFADTQYF	TGTGCCAGCAGCTTCGCAGATACGCAGTATTTT
TRBV11-3	15	TRBD1	-	TRBJ1-3	CASSPGQGAGNTIYF	TGTGCCAGCAGCCCCGGACAGGGGGCTGGAAACACCATATATTTT
TRBV6-5	13	-	-	TRBJ1-1	CASSRQLNTEAFF	TGTGCCAGCAGCCGACAGCTTAATACTGAAGCTTTCTTT
TRBV9	14	-	-	TRBJ2-5	CASSVTDPGETQYF	TGTGCCAGCAGCGTCACCGATCCGGGAGAGACCCAGTACTTC
TRBV5-1	15	-	-	TRBJ2-2	CASSLEVWWAGELFF	TGCGCCAGCAGCTTGGAAGTTTGGTGGGCCGGGGAGCTGTTTTTT
TRBV7-2	13	TRBD1	-	TRBJ1-1	CASRGQGYTEAFF	TGTGCCAGCAGGGGACAGGGGTACACTGAAGCTTTCTTT
TRBV28	14	TRBD2	-	TRBJ2-1	CASSLLAERGEQFF	TGTGCCAGCAGTTTACTAGCGGAGAGGGGTGAGCAGTTCTTC
TRBV18	17	TRBD1	-	TRBJ1-5	CASSPVAGGSGNQPQHF	TGTGCCAGCTCACCCGTGGCAGGGGGCTCTGGCAATCAGCCCCAGCATTTT